A single sample gave rise to the 2 T cell receptor beta chains below, sequenced in a study of T cell responses to AZD1222 COVID-19 vaccine. The protocol was immunoSEQ multiplex PCR, while the TCRdb copy is restricted to in-frame clones and leaves out a portion. The sample has under 140,000 clones; 85% to 95% are singletons. The sequencing used peripheral blood, collected on day 0 of AZD1222 vaccination. All receptors come from an adult in good health.

The rearrangement joins TRBV18 to TRBJ1-2, with D perhaps TRBD1 (6 bases). V was pared by 3 bases and J by 0 bases, with 11 bases between. The CDR3 has 15 amino acids. CDR1 KGHSH and CDR2 LQKENI come from the germline V gene. The CDR3 DNA is TGTGCCAGCTCACCTCCGGGGGCTCCTAACTATGGCTACACCTTC. This codes for CASSPPGAPNYGYTF.

This CDR3 is CASNSPGRLDEQYF. CDR3 nucleotides: TGTGCCAGCAACTCACCGGGACGCCTAGACGAGCAGTACTTC. The chain joins TRBV28 to TRBJ2-7; D might be TRBD1 or TRBD2, each matching 5 bases. Trimming removed 7 bases from V and 5 bases from J, with 18 bases in between. Germline V gives CDR1 MDHEN, CDR2 SYDVKM. CDR3 size: 14 residues.